This T cell receptor beta chain was documented in a study of cytomegalovirus exposure and HLA in healthy donors (dated by TCRdb to the late 2010s). Regarding the study in general: An earlier analysis of several hundred of the donors reported about 300 Gb of sequence data and around 120 million unique TCR beta sequences obtained from about 170 million T cells. All discovery cohort repertoires had been generated using a single sequencing platform. HLA typing included class I and class II loci at four-digit resolution. An early release covering roughly 580 HLA-typed donors comprised about 300 gigabases of sequencing data and approximately 80 million unique TCR sequences. Roughly 5 DR-DQ haplotypes were handled as single units for association and clustering because linkage in the cohort was strong. Across 300 to 500 genotyped donors of the cohort, an average of about 250,000 unique TCR beta nucleotide sequences per donor were sequenced, and roughly 20% of those sequences were non-productive. Donor age, sex, ethnicity and CMV serostatus were compiled alongside the repertoire data. The number of typed donors differed by locus: about 629-630 for A, B, C, DRB1 and DQB1; approximately 520 for DQA1; about 600 for DPA1; and 450 to 480 for DPB1. The study combined high-throughput TCR immunosequencing, statistical association of individual TCRs with disease status, and machine learning to predict cytomegalovirus infection status. Rather than drawing on any new phenotypic data, the later analysis identified candidate immune exposures from TCR beta sequences and the way those sequences occurred across donors. In an earlier analysis of 587 of the donors, high-throughput TCR beta sequencing was used to judge whether each TCR beta V gene segment behaved as functional or pseudogenic. A separate validation cohort of roughly 120 different subjects was used in addition to the approximately 640-subject first cohort. The T cell repertoires of 666 subjects were profiled by immunosequencing and related to cytomegalovirus serostatus. A later genetic analysis used genome-wide SNP genotypes for about 60% of the roughly 670 donors, treating that subset as a discovery cohort. A later analysis re-examined previously published TCR beta repertoires from just over 650 donors and added high-resolution HLA genotyping to investigate patterns of TCR occurrence. Among the roughly 400 genotyped donors, approximately 82% belonged to the genetic ancestry cluster associated with self-reported Caucasian donors. The study aimed to test whether cataloging public T cell receptors could reveal signatures of past pathogen exposure.

Turning to this clone: Its antigen is currently not known. Nothing much larger sits one base from this clone, and base qualities are not available.

Library preparation used the immunoSEQ multiplex PCR assay. For the multiplex PCR, a mixture combining 60 forward primers for TCR Vbeta segments and 13 reverse primers for TCR Jbeta segments was used. A multiplex PCR assay on genomic DNA amplified the CDR3 region of rearranged TCR beta genes. The Illumina HiSeq System was used to sequence the amplified TCR beta libraries as 87-base-pair reads. On the authors' methods: A later analysis counted approximately 74 million unique TCR beta chains across the approximately 700 repertoires, and about 10 million of these chains were shared by at least two donors. Raw reads were error-corrected and collapsed into unique sequences by a nearest-neighbor algorithm in which closely related sequences were merged to remove PCR and sequencing errors. V, D and J gene segments were assigned by aligning CDR3 sequences to IMGT reference sequences. Each retained sequence needed at least a six-nucleotide match to both a V gene segment and a J gene segment. A rearrangement counted as productive if the CDR3 had no stop codons and remained in frame with V and J, and every other rearrangement counted as non-productive. CDR3 was defined by IMGT convention, running from the second conserved V-encoded cysteine to the conserved J-encoded phenylalanine. The earlier analysis of about 530 of the donors excluded any sequence lacking an unambiguous match to a single V gene segment. An earlier analysis of fewer than 650 of the donors classified V segments as functional when productive rearrangements were above 56.7% and as segregating when the standard deviation between donors was above 5%. A statistical classification framework was built to diagnose cytomegalovirus status from the catalog of TCR beta chain sequences. A later analysis assigned V and J genes by comparing TCR nucleotide sequences with IMGT/GENE-DB human TR gene sequences. The TCRdist pipeline was used in a later analysis to assign CDR3 sequences and most-parsimonious VDJ recombination scenarios. A later analysis defined each TCR beta chain by its CDR3 amino acid sequence plus V-gene family, and excluded reads lacking a unique V-gene family. In a later analysis, 450 to 600 highly shared, low-generation-probability nucleotide sequences were removed to address suspected cross-contamination and a sequencing artifact. For each public chain, a later analysis derived a clonal expansion index from normalized ranks of inferred template counts within each repertoire. Generation probabilities in a later analysis came from a VDJ recombination model fitted to out-of-frame rearrangements, and those results were checked against IGoR. Hypergeometric tests were used in a later analysis to score TCR-TCR, TCR-HLA and TCR-CMV co-occurrence, with a repertoire-size bias correction applied to the TCR pairs. A later analysis estimated false discovery rates by permuting HLA or CMV assignments 20 times. In a later analysis, co-occurring TCRs were grouped using DBSCAN, with TCRdist sequence similarity added in when clustering inside HLA-allele-positive subsets. For co-occurrence clustering, repertoires with fewer than 30,000 or more than 120,000 public chains were excluded, along with about five repertoires with anomalous nucleotide sharing. Not all clones reach the TCRdb copy of this immuneACCESS table, which keeps in-frame sequences only. Checked studies attribute under half of the gap to unresolved V genes and leave the rest unexplained. V and J calls plus clone size are reproduced from that table; the DNA served to infer D and trimming. A total of more than 95,000 clones appear in this sample, more than 65% of them only once. Under 15% of the sample lies in the top ten.

The cohort was made up of roughly 670 healthy bone marrow donors. At the time of sampling, all cohort members were nominally healthy, though unrecorded immune exposures were likely present. The donor tested CMV seropositive, placing the donor among the 289 seropositive members of the cohort. A peripheral blood sample was collected from each donor, and TCR beta sequencing was performed on peripheral blood mononuclear cells. Genomic DNA was extracted from the blood cell samples with the Qiagen DNeasy Blood Extraction Kit. Overall study outcomes, separate from this receptor: Broadly in line with IMGT annotations, most TCR beta V segments showed up in productive rearrangements about 90% or about 30% of the time in an earlier analysis of some 590 of the donors. Some IMGT-functional V segments, including TRBV6-2 and TRBV6-3, could not be distinguished by the 87-base-pair reads and were therefore excluded. When HLA alleles, especially DR and DQ, strongly co-occurred, TCR associations were difficult to assign to individual alleles. Presence/absence analyses assumed roughly uniform sequencing depth across donors, an assumption that may not hold. A later analysis found that HLA-associated TCR beta chains were more clonally expanded and had lower generation probabilities than equally common non-associated chains. Because counts were too low, approximately 15 rarely observed V segments, including chromosome 9 orphons, were excluded from the earlier analysis of several hundred of the donors. Linkage disequilibrium might explain the correlated functional status among segregating V segments, but an unknown experimental factor could not be ruled out. HLA typing was unavailable for some donors at each locus, so association tests used only the typed subset. The cohort was sequenced for TCR beta chains only, and without alpha or paired-chain data the features that could be detected were limited. A group of highly shared sequence variants was considered likely to be a technical artifact of the sequencing pipeline. In both the original and validation cohorts, the classifier was reported to diagnose cytomegalovirus status with high specificity and sensitivity. It was suggested by the authors that the approach could potentially be generalized to other disease states and immunological phenotypes. A later analysis found that TCR association rates varied across HLA loci, with DRB1 alleles showing the most associated TCRs and HLA-C alleles the fewest. A further reported finding was that TCR beta sequences accurately predicted the HLA-A and HLA-B alleles for most subjects in the first cohort. According to a later analysis, most CMV-associated TCR beta chains appeared to be HLA-restricted, and the HLA associations seemed to be driven largely by CMV exposure. In a later genetic analysis, a missense DCLRE1C variant was associated with V-gene and J-gene trimming of TCR beta chains, and the association was replicated in an independent cohort. For the cohort, immune exposure information was limited to CMV serostatus. According to a later analysis, parvovirus B19, influenza, CMV and Epstein-Barr virus appeared linked to several top co-occurrence clusters. In a later genetic analysis, fewer N-insertions in productive TCRs were reported among donors in an Asian-associated ancestry cluster than the roughly 640-donor mean. The study gave a list of roughly 150 TCR beta chains associated with cytomegalovirus. Across donors, most TCR sequences were observed very rarely, whereas some public TCRs were present in many individuals. A few of the identified cytomegalovirus-associated TCR beta chains were confirmed in vitro to be specific for cytomegalovirus antigens. At a false discovery rate of 0.05, a later analysis linked under 20,000 TCR beta sequences to specific HLA alleles.

The CDR1 and CDR2 encoded by the germline V gene are MNHEY and SVGAGI. Cut back by 1 base and 6 bases, the V and J ends lie 9 bases apart. Its CDR3 holds 13 amino acids, cysteine through phenylalanine. Only the CDR3 region is kept as DNA, spanning 39 bases read in frame from base 1. This clonotype originated in a woman aged 55-75 years in good health and CMV-seropositive. The sample comprised PBMCs. The sequence is built from TRBV6-5 and TRBJ1-2; the D gene cannot be resolved reliably. Read as DNA, the sequence is TGTGCCAGCAGTTACTACCGGGGTAATGGCTACACCTTC. The translation is CASSYYRGNGYTF.